The rows below give T cell receptor beta chains drawn from one sample of a study of cytomegalovirus exposure and HLA in healthy donors. Produced via immunoSEQ multiplex PCR; TCRdb's table is partial and in-frame only. Here the sample spans 100,000 to 150,000 clones, 80% being singletons. The sample consisted of PBMCs. The receptors originated from a woman in her thirties or forties in good health and CMV-seronegative. Both conserved end residues are part of each CDR3. The D gene is left open where the match is weak. Only part of the rows carry a size: once, few, many, or a class if the clone is expanded.

CDR3aa: CASSMEGLEDTQYF; CDR3nt: TGTGCCAGTAGTATGGAGGGGTTGGAAGATACGCAGTATTTT; abundance: few; d_gene: NA; v_gene: TRBV19; j_gene: TRBJ2-3
CDR3aa: CASSQGGPQYF; CDR3nt: TGTGCCAGCAGCCAGGGGGGGCCGCAGTATTTT; abundance: NA; d_gene: NA; v_gene: TRBV14; j_gene: TRBJ2-3
CDR3aa: CASTSRGIPYEQYF; CDR3nt: TGTGCCAGCACCTCACGGGGGATACCCTACGAGCAGTACTTC; abundance: NA; d_gene: NA; v_gene: TRBV6-5; j_gene: TRBJ2-7
CDR3aa: CASTLGAGAGEQYF; CDR3nt: TGCGCCAGCACTCTCGGGGCAGGGGCCGGGGAGCAGTACTTC; abundance: NA; d_gene: NA; v_gene: TRBV4-1; j_gene: TRBJ2-7
CDR3aa: CASSKAGRTDTQYF; CDR3nt: TGTGCCAGCAGCAAGGCAGGCCGCACAGATACGCAGTATTTT; abundance: NA; d_gene: NA; v_gene: TRBV9; j_gene: TRBJ2-3
CDR3aa: CASSRGILSGELFF; CDR3nt: TGTGCCAGCAGCCGAGGGATATTAAGCGGGGAGCTGTTTTTT; abundance: NA; d_gene: NA; v_gene: TRBV7-2; j_gene: TRBJ2-2
CDR3aa: CASSVETGLAFF; CDR3nt: TGTGCCAGCAGCGTAGAGACAGGGCTGGCTTTCTTT; abundance: NA; d_gene: TRBD1; v_gene: TRBV9; j_gene: TRBJ1-1
CDR3aa: CASSPRAGGLITGELFF; CDR3nt: TGTGCCAGCAGCCCCAGAGCGGGGGGGCTCATAACCGGGGAGCTGTTTTTT; abundance: once; d_gene: TRBD2; v_gene: TRBV7-6; j_gene: TRBJ2-2
CDR3aa: CARSLEAGGHQETQYF; CDR3nt: TGCGCCCGCAGCTTGGAAGCGGGGGGGCACCAAGAGACCCAGTACTTC; abundance: NA; d_gene: TRBD2; v_gene: TRBV5-1; j_gene: TRBJ2-5
CDR3aa: CSANTGTRRNEQFF; CDR3nt: TGCAGCGCCAACACCGGGACTAGGAGGAATGAGCAGTTCTTC; abundance: NA; d_gene: TRBD2; v_gene: TRBV29-1; j_gene: TRBJ2-1
CDR3aa: CASSDPGPGAEAFF; CDR3nt: TGTGCCAGCAGTGATCCGGGCCCCGGGGCTGAAGCTTTCTTT; abundance: NA; d_gene: NA; v_gene: TRBV2; j_gene: TRBJ1-1
CDR3aa: CATNPTGPIAEAFF; CDR3nt: TGTGCCACCAACCCTACAGGGCCCATCGCTGAAGCTTTCTTT; abundance: few; d_gene: NA; v_gene: TRBV28; j_gene: TRBJ1-1
CDR3aa: CASSSDRDLEQYF; CDR3nt: TGTGCCAGCAGCTCGGACAGGGACCTCGAGCAGTACTTC; abundance: NA; d_gene: TRBD1; v_gene: TRBV9; j_gene: TRBJ2-7
CDR3aa: CASSVDRGLSYEQYF; CDR3nt: TGTGCCAGCAGCGTAGACAGGGGACTTTCCTACGAGCAGTACTTC; abundance: NA; d_gene: NA; v_gene: TRBV9; j_gene: TRBJ2-7
CDR3aa: CASSLGLAGGIGRNEQFF; CDR3nt: TGCGCCAGCAGCTTGGGACTAGCGGGAGGGATTGGTAGGAATGAGCAGTTCTTC; abundance: once; d_gene: TRBD2; v_gene: TRBV5-1; j_gene: TRBJ2-1
CDR3aa: CASSIRGGKHNEQFF; CDR3nt: TGTGCCAGCAGCATCCGGGGGGGGAAGCACAATGAGCAGTTCTTC; abundance: many; d_gene: TRBD2; v_gene: TRBV14; j_gene: TRBJ2-1
CDR3aa: CASSQGARDETQYF; CDR3nt: TGCGCCAGCAGCCAAGGTGCCAGGGATGAGACCCAGTACTTC; abundance: few; d_gene: NA; v_gene: TRBV4-3; j_gene: TRBJ2-5
CDR3aa: CASSLGLLGKTYEQYF; CDR3nt: TGTGCCAGCAGCTTAGGGTTACTCGGGAAAACCTACGAGCAGTACTTC; abundance: NA; d_gene: NA; v_gene: TRBV7-2; j_gene: TRBJ2-7
CDR3aa: CASRSGGPNQPQHF; CDR3nt: TGTGCCAGCAGATCGGGGGGCCCCAATCAGCCCCAGCATTTT; abundance: NA; d_gene: NA; v_gene: TRBV27; j_gene: TRBJ1-5
CDR3aa: CASSLTGRGSFGANVLTF; CDR3nt: TGTGCCAGCAGCTTAACGGGGCGGGGGAGCTTTGGGGCCAACGTCCTGACTTTC; abundance: NA; d_gene: TRBD2; v_gene: TRBV7-3; j_gene: TRBJ2-6
CDR3aa: CASSSPGTGHTEAFF; CDR3nt: TGTGCCAGCAGTTCCCCCGGGACAGGGCACACTGAAGCTTTCTTT; abundance: NA; d_gene: TRBD1; v_gene: TRBV6-6; j_gene: TRBJ1-1
CDR3aa: CASSPTGSGTYNEQFF; CDR3nt: TGCGCCAGCAGCCCGACAGGGTCAGGCACCTACAATGAGCAGTTCTTC; abundance: few; d_gene: TRBD1; v_gene: TRBV4-3; j_gene: TRBJ2-1
CDR3aa: CASSVWSISPGEAFF; CDR3nt: TGTGCCAGCAGTGTGTGGAGTATTAGCCCGGGTGAAGCTTTCTTT; abundance: NA; d_gene: NA; v_gene: TRBV5-4; j_gene: TRBJ1-1
CDR3aa: CASTSGGYNEQFF; CDR3nt: TGTGCCAGTACCTCCGGGGGATACAATGAGCAGTTCTTC; abundance: few; d_gene: NA; v_gene: TRBV19; j_gene: TRBJ2-1
CDR3aa: CASSSQGPRSGNTEAFF; CDR3nt: TGTGCCAGTAGCTCACAGGGGCCCCGAAGCGGGAACACTGAAGCTTTCTTT; abundance: NA; d_gene: TRBD1; v_gene: TRBV19; j_gene: TRBJ1-1